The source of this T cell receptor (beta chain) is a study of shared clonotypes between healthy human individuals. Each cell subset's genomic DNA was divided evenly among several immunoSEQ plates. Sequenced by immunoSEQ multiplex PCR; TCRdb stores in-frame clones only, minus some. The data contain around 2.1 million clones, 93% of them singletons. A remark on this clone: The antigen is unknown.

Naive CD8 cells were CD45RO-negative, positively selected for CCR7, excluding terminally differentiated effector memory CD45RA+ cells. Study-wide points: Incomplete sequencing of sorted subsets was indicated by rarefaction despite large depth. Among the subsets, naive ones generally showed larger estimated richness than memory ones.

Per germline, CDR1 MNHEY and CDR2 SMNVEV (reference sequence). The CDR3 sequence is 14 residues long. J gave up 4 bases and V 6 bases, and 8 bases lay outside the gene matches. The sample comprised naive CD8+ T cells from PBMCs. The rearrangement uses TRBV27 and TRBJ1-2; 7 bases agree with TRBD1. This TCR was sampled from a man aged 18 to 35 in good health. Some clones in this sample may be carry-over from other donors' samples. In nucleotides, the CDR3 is TGTGCCAGCAGCCTGACAGGGCCCTTCTATGGCTACACCTTC. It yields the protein CASSLTGPFYGYTF.